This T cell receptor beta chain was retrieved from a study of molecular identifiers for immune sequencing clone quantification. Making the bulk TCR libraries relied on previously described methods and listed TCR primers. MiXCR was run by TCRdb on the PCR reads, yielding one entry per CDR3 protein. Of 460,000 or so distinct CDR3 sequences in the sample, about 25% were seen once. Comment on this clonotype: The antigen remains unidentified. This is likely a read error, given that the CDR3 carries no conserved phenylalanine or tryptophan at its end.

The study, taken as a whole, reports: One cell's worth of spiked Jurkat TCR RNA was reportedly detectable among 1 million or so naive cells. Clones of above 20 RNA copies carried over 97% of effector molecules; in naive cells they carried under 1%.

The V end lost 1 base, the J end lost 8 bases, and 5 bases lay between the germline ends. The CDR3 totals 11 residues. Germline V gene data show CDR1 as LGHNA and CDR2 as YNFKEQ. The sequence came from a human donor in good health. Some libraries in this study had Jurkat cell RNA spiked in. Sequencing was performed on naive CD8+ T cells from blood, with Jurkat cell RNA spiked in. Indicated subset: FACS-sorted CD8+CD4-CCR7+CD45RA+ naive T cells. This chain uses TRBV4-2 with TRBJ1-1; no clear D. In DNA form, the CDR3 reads TGTGCCAGCAGCCAAGCATACGAAGCTTTCTAT. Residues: CASSQAYEAFY.